This is a list of T cell receptor beta chains from one sample in a study of cytomegalovirus exposure and HLA in healthy donors. The protocol was immunoSEQ multiplex PCR, while the TCRdb copy is restricted to in-frame clones and leaves out a portion. The data contain roughly 87,000 clones, under 80% of them singletons. Sequencing was done on a sample of PBMCs. The receptors stem from a man aged 55 to 70 in good health and CMV-seronegative. The CDR3 runs from the conserved cysteine through the conserved F or W. Fields, in order: clone size, J gene, V gene, D gene, CDR3 DNA, CDR3 protein. D genes are given only for firm matches. Clone size is given for some rows only: seen once, a few or many times, or a class if the clone is expanded.

size: NA
J: TRBJ1-6
V: TRBV2
D: TRBD1
DNA: TGTGCCAGCCTCCGACAGGGGGCAGTTTCACCCCTCCACTTT
CDR3: CASLRQGAVSPLHF

size: NA
J: TRBJ2-7
V: TRBV30
D: NA
DNA: TGTGCCTGGACTAAACCGGGATCCTACGAGCAGTACTTC
CDR3: CAWTKPGSYEQYF

size: NA
J: TRBJ2-2
V: TRBV9
D: NA
DNA: TGTGCCAGCAGCGTAGTCAACAGGGCGGGCGGGGAGCTGTTTTTT
CDR3: CASSVVNRAGGELFF

size: NA
J: TRBJ2-3
V: TRBV7-6
D: TRBD2
DNA: TGTGCCAGCAGCTCATCTGGACTAGCGGGGGCGTATACGCAGTATTTT
CDR3: CASSSSGLAGAYTQYF

size: NA
J: TRBJ2-7
V: TRBV2
D: TRBD1
DNA: TGTGCCAGACAGGGGGATACATCCTACGAGCAGTACTTC
CDR3: CARQGDTSYEQYF

size: NA
J: TRBJ1-4
V: TRBV7-9
D: NA
DNA: TGTTCCAGCAGCTTAGCGCGGGGACGAGGCGAAAAACTGTTTTTT
CDR3: CSSSLARGRGEKLFF

size: NA
J: TRBJ2-3
V: TRBV6-5
D: NA
DNA: TGTGCCAGCAGTTACGGACACGGAAGCACAGATACGCAGTATTTT
CDR3: CASSYGHGSTDTQYF

size: NA
J: TRBJ1-4
V: TRBV9
D: NA
DNA: TGTGCCAGCAGCGGAGGAGGAGGGGTAGGTGAAAAACTGTTTTTT
CDR3: CASSGGGGVGEKLFF

size: NA
J: TRBJ1-3
V: TRBV30
D: TRBD1
DNA: TGTGCCTACCGGGACAGGGCCGGCGGAAACACCATATATTTT
CDR3: CAYRDRAGGNTIYF

size: NA
J: TRBJ2-1
V: TRBV10-3
D: TRBD2
DNA: TGTGCCATCAGTGAGAATATGGCGGGGGACTACAATGAGCAGTTCTTC
CDR3: CAISENMAGDYNEQFF

size: NA
J: TRBJ2-7
V: TRBV6-5
D: TRBD1
DNA: TGTGCCAGCAGTTACTCGACAGGGGGCGAGCAGTACTTC
CDR3: CASSYSTGGEQYF

size: few
J: TRBJ2-5
V: TRBV15
D: NA
DNA: TGTGCCACCAGCAGAGTCCCGGGGGTTTGGGGAGAGACCCAGTACTTC
CDR3: CATSRVPGVWGETQYF

size: few
J: TRBJ1-1
V: TRBV7-2
D: NA
DNA: TGTGCCAGCAGCTTACAGGGGATCTGGGACACTGAAGCTTTCTTT
CDR3: CASSLQGIWDTEAFF

size: few
J: TRBJ2-7
V: TRBV7-6
D: NA
DNA: TGTGCCAGCAGCTTAGGAGGCCTTTCCTACGAGCAGTACTTC
CDR3: CASSLGGLSYEQYF

size: NA
J: TRBJ2-5
V: TRBV11-3
D: TRBD2
DNA: TGTGCCAGCAGCCACCCGGGGGGGCAAGAGACCCAGTACTTC
CDR3: CASSHPGGQETQYF

size: NA
J: TRBJ2-3
V: TRBV19
D: NA
DNA: TGTGCCAGTAGTATAGACAGGGGTGAAGGAGATACGCAGTATTTT
CDR3: CASSIDRGEGDTQYF

size: few
J: TRBJ1-1
V: TRBV4-1
D: TRBD1
DNA: TGCGCCAGCAGCCAAGATGGACAGGCTTTTCGAGCTTTCTTT
CDR3: CASSQDGQAFRAFF

size: many
J: TRBJ1-1
V: TRBV6-1
D: TRBD1
DNA: TGTGCCAGCAGGCGGGACAGGGGGCTCGATGAAGCTTTCTTT
CDR3: CASRRDRGLDEAFF

size: NA
J: TRBJ2-7
V: TRBV19
D: NA
DNA: TGTGCCAGTAGTGGCCGCGGCTACGAGCAGTACTTC
CDR3: CASSGRGYEQYF

size: NA
J: TRBJ2-3
V: TRBV5-1
D: NA
DNA: TGCGCCAGCAGCTTGCTATACAGGGACACAGATACGCAGTATTTT
CDR3: CASSLLYRDTDTQYF

size: few
J: TRBJ2-7
V: TRBV7-3
D: TRBD1
DNA: TGTGCCAGCAGCTTTCCACTAGGACAGGGATTTACCTACGAGCAGTACTTC
CDR3: CASSFPLGQGFTYEQYF

size: NA
J: TRBJ1-1
V: TRBV6-1
D: NA
DNA: TGTGCCAGGGCCGGGGAGAACACTGAAGCTTTCTTT
CDR3: CARAGENTEAFF

size: once
J: TRBJ1-5
V: TRBV5-1
D: TRBD1
DNA: TGCGCCAGCAGCTCAGGACAGGGGGGGCAGCCCCAGCATTTT
CDR3: CASSSGQGGQPQHF

size: NA
J: TRBJ1-1
V: TRBV6-6
D: NA
DNA: TGTGCCAGCAGTTACGGAGGGCTGAACACTGAAGCTTTCTTT
CDR3: CASSYGGLNTEAFF

size: NA
J: TRBJ2-7
V: TRBV18
D: TRBD1
DNA: TGTGCCAGCTCAGGACAGGGCTACGAGCAGTACTTC
CDR3: CASSGQGYEQYF

size: NA
J: TRBJ2-5
V: TRBV4-2
D: TRBD2
DNA: TGTGCCAGCAGCCAAGTTTCTAGCGGGGAACTTCAAGAGACCCAGTACTTC
CDR3: CASSQVSSGELQETQYF

size: NA
J: TRBJ2-7
V: TRBV12-1
D: NA
DNA: TGTGCCAGCAGCCACGGACAGGTCCCCAGATTGGTTTCCGGGCAGTACTTC
CDR3: CASSHGQVPRLVSGQYF

size: NA
J: TRBJ1-1
V: TRBV7-3
D: TRBD1
DNA: TGTGCCAGCAGCTTATCGGGACAGGGTGCTGAAGCTTTCTTT
CDR3: CASSLSGQGAEAFF

size: NA
J: TRBJ1-1
V: TRBV5-6
D: NA
DNA: TGTGCCAGCAGCCCTTGGGCGGGACCTGCGAACACTGAAGCTTTCTTT
CDR3: CASSPWAGPANTEAFF

size: NA
J: TRBJ2-3
V: TRBV7-3
D: TRBD2
DNA: TGTGCCAGCAGCTATAAGACTAGCGGGGGGTTAGATACGCAGTATTTT
CDR3: CASSYKTSGGLDTQYF

size: few
J: TRBJ2-6
V: TRBV2
D: TRBD1
DNA: TGTGCCAGCAGGACCCGGGGACAGTTGGGGGCCAACGTCCTGACTTTC
CDR3: CASRTRGQLGANVLTF

size: few
J: TRBJ1-1
V: TRBV6-5
D: NA
DNA: TGTGCCAGCAGTTACAACGGACAGATGAACACTGAAGCTTTCTTT
CDR3: CASSYNGQMNTEAFF

size: once
J: TRBJ2-7
V: TRBV10-3
D: TRBD2
DNA: TGTGCCATCAGTGAGTCGACTAGCGGGAGATACGAGCAGTACTTC
CDR3: CAISESTSGRYEQYF

size: NA
J: TRBJ1-6
V: TRBV7-9
D: NA
DNA: TGTTCCAGCAGCCCCACAGGGAGCAATTCACCCCTCCACTTT
CDR3: CSSSPTGSNSPLHF

size: NA
J: TRBJ1-4
V: TRBV6-1
D: NA
DNA: TGTGCCAGCAGTGGTCTCCAATCGGCGGCAACTAATGAAAAACTGTTTTTT
CDR3: CASSGLQSAATNEKLFF

size: once
J: TRBJ2-1
V: TRBV4-1
D: TRBD2
DNA: TGCGCCAGCAGCCAGACTAGCGGGGGGGCCGGTGAGCAGTTCTTC
CDR3: CASSQTSGGAGEQFF

size: NA
J: TRBJ1-2
V: TRBV19
D: NA
DNA: TGTGCCAGTAGTCCCGGGGTCTATGGCTACACCTTC
CDR3: CASSPGVYGYTF

size: NA
J: TRBJ2-3
V: TRBV19
D: TRBD2
DNA: TGTGCCACCCAGGGACTAGCCACGCCTAGCACAGATACGCAGTATTTT
CDR3: CATQGLATPSTDTQYF

size: NA
J: TRBJ2-2
V: TRBV10-3
D: TRBD1
DNA: TGTGCCATCAGTAGGGGGCGCGAGGGCACCGGGGAGCTGTTTTTT
CDR3: CAISRGREGTGELFF

size: NA
J: TRBJ1-2
V: TRBV29-1
D: TRBD1
DNA: TGCAGCGTCAGGCAGGGGGCCCAGGGGGGCTACACCTTC
CDR3: CSVRQGAQGGYTF

size: once
J: TRBJ2-4
V: TRBV10-1
D: NA
DNA: TGCGCCAGCAGTGAGGCCAGGGTCGGCATTCAGTACTTC
CDR3: CASSEARVGIQYF

size: NA
J: TRBJ2-5
V: TRBV6-1
D: TRBD2
DNA: TGTGCCAGCAGTGAAGCCTTAGGGGAGGGCGAGACCCAGTACTTC
CDR3: CASSEALGEGETQYF

size: few
J: TRBJ1-2
V: TRBV21-1
D: NA
DNA: TGTGCCAGCAGCAAATTTCTCGATGGCGGCTACACCTTC
CDR3: CASSKFLDGGYTF

size: once
J: TRBJ2-1
V: TRBV2
D: TRBD2
DNA: TGTGCCAGCATGGGGCGGGAGACCTACAATGAGCAGTTCTTC
CDR3: CASMGRETYNEQFF

size: NA
J: TRBJ2-1
V: TRBV18
D: TRBD2
DNA: TGTGCCAGCTCACTGCCTGGGGCGAGCGGGGGGTCAAGGGATGAGCAGTTCTTC
CDR3: CASSLPGASGGSRDEQFF

size: NA
J: TRBJ2-3
V: TRBV19
D: TRBD2
DNA: TGTGCCAGTAGTCCTGGGACTAGCGGCACAGATACGCAGTATTTT
CDR3: CASSPGTSGTDTQYF

size: NA
J: TRBJ1-5
V: TRBV29-1
D: NA
DNA: TGCAGCGCCGCAGACGGGGTGTTGGGCAATCAGCCCCAGCATTTT
CDR3: CSAADGVLGNQPQHF

size: NA
J: TRBJ2-7
V: TRBV6-6
D: NA
DNA: TGTGCCAGCAGTTACTTTAGCGGCGCCTACGAGCAGTACTTC
CDR3: CASSYFSGAYEQYF

size: NA
J: TRBJ1-2
V: TRBV6-5
D: NA
DNA: TGTGCCAGCGGGTACAGGACAGTTTATGGCTACACCTTC
CDR3: CASGYRTVYGYTF